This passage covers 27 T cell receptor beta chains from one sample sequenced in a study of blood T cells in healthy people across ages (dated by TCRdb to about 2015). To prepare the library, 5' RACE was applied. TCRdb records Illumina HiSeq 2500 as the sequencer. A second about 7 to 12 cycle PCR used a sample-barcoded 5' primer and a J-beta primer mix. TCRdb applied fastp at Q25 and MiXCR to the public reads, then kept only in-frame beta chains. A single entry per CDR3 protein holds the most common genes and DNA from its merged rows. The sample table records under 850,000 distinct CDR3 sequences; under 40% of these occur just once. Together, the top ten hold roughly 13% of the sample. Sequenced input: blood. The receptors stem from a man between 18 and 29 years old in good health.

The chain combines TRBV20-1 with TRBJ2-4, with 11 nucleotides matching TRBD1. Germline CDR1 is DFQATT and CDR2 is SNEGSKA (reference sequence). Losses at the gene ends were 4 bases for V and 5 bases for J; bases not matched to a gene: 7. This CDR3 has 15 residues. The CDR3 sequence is CSAKPGTGGENIQYF. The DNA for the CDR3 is TGCAGTGCTAAACCCGGGACAGGGGGTGAAAACATTCAGTACTTC.

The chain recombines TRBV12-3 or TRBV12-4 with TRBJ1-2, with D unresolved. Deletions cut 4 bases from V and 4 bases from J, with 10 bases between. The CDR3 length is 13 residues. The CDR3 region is CASSSRLPYGYTF. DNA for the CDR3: TGTGCCAGCAGTTCCAGGCTCCCCTATGGCTACACCTTC.

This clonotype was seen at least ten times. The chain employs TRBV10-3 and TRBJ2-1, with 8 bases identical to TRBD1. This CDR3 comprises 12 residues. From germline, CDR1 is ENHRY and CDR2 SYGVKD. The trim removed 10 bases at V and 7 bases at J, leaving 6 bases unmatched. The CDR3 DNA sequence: TGTGCCACCAATCGACAGGGGAATGAGCAGTTCTTC. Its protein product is CATNRQGNEQFF.

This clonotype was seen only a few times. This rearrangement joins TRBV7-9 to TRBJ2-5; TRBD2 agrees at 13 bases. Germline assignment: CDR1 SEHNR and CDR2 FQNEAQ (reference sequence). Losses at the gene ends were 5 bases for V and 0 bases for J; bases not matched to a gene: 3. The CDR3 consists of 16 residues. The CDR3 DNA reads TGTGCCAGCAGCCCTGGGACTAGCGGGGACCAAGAGACCCAGTACTTC. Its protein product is CASSPGTSGDQETQYF.

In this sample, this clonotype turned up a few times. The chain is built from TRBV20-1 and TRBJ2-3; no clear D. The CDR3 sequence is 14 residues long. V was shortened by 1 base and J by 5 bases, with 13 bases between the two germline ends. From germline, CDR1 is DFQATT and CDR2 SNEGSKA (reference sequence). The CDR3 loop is CSARVPDGGDTQYF. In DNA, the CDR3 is TGCAGTGCTAGAGTACCGGATGGTGGAGATACGCAGTATTTT.

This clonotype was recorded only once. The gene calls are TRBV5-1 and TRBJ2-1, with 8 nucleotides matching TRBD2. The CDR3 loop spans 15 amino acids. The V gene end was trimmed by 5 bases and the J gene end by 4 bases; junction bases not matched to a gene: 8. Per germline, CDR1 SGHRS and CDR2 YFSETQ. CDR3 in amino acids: CASSGSGGFYNEQFF. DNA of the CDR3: TGCGCCAGCAGTGGGAGCGGGGGCTTTTACAATGAGCAGTTCTTC.

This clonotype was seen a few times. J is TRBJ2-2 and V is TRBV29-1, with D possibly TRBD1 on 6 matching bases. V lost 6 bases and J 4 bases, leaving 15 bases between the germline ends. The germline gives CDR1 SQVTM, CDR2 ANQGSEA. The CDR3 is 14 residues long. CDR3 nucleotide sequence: TGCAGCGTGGGACACAGCGGACCCACCGGGGAGCTGTTTTTT. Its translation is CSVGHSGPTGELFF.

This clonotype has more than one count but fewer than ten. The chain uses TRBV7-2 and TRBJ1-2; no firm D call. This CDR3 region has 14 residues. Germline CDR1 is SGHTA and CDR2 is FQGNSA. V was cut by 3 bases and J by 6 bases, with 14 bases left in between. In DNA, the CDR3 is TGTGCCAGCAGCTTTGGCACGGGAGGACATGGCTACACCTTC. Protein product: CASSFGTGGHGYTF.

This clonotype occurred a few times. Here the CDR3 reads CSAHNLGETQYF. The CDR3 DNA follows: TGCAGCGCCCACAACCTTGGTGAGACCCAGTACTTC. This chain links TRBV29-1 with TRBJ2-5; D gene unclear. V lost 7 bases, J lost 5 bases, and 14 bases lay in between. The CDR3 totals 12 residues. Germline lookup yields CDR1 SQVTM and CDR2 ANQGSEA.

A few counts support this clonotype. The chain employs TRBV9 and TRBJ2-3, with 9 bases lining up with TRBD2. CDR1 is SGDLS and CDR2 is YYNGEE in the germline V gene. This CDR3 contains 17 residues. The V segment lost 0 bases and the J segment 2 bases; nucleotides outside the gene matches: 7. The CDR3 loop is CASSVEPSGEYTDTQYF. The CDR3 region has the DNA TGTGCCAGCAGCGTAGAACCTAGCGGGGAGTACACAGATACGCAGTATTTT.

CDR3 nucleotides: TGTGCCAGCAGTTACAGCCGGGTAGCAAAGGAAAAACTGTTTTTT. Residues: CASSYSRVAKEKLFF. The V and J genes are TRBV6-5 and TRBJ1-4; D unclear. Germline loops: CDR1 MNHEY, CDR2 SVGAGI. The CDR3 length is 15 residues. Deletions cut 2 bases from V and 8 bases from J, with 15 bases between.

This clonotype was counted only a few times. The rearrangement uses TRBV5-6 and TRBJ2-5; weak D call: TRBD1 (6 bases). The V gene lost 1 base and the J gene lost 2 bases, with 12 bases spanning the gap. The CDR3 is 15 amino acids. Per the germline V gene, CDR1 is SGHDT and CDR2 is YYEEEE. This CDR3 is CASSLLQGWQETQYF. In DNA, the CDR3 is TGTGCCAGCAGCTTGCTTCAGGGGTGGCAAGAGACCCAGTACTTC.

The CDR3 coding sequence is TGCAGTGCGTACGATAACTATGGCTACACCTTC. Translating gives CSAYDNYGYTF. V usage is TRBV20-1 and J usage is TRBJ1-2, with D unclear. Trimming removed 6 bases at V and 1 base at J, with 6 bases between. Per the germline V gene, CDR1 is DFQATT and CDR2 is SNEGSKA (reference sequence). The CDR3 runs 11 residues.

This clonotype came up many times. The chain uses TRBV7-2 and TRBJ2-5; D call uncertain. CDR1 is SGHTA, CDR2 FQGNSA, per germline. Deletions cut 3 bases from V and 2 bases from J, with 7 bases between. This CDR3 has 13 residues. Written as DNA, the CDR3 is TGTGCCAGCAGCTTCAACGCTCAAGAGACCCAGTACTTC. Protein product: CASSFNAQETQYF.

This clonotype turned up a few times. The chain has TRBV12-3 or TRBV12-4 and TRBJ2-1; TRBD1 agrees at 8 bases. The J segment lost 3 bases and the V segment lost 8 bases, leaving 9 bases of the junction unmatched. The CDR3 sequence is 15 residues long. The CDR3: CASSRQGALYNEQFF. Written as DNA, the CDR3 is TGTGCCAGCTCCCGGCAGGGGGCCCTCTACAATGAGCAGTTCTTC.

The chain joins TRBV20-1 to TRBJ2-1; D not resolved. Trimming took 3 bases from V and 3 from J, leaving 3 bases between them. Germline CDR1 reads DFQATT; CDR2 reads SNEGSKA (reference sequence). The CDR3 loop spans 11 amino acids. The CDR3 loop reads CSASRYNEQFF. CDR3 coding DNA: TGCAGTGCTAGTCGCTACAATGAGCAGTTCTTC.

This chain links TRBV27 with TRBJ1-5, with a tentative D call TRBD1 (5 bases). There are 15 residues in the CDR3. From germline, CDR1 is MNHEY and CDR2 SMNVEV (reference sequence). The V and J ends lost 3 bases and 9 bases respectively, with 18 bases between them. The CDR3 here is CASSFSGTVIGPQHF. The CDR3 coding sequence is TGTGCCAGCAGTTTCTCAGGGACGGTGATCGGGCCCCAGCATTTT.

The CDR3 sequence is CSASPYRDFKQYF. In nucleotides, the CDR3 is TGCAGTGCTAGCCCCTACCGGGACTTTAAGCAGTACTTC. V and J are TRBV20-1 and TRBJ2-5; the D gene is possibly TRBD2 (6 bases). Per the germline V gene, CDR1 is DFQATT and CDR2 is SNEGSKA (reference sequence). The CDR3 has 13 residues. V lost 3 bases to trimming and J lost 11 bases, with 19 bases between them.

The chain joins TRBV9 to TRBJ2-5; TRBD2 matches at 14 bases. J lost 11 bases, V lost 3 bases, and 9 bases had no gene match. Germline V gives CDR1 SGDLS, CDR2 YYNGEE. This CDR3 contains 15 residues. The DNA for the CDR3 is TGTGCCAGCAGCGCGAGACTAGCGGGGGGGAATGAGCAGTACTTC. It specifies CASSARLAGGNEQYF.

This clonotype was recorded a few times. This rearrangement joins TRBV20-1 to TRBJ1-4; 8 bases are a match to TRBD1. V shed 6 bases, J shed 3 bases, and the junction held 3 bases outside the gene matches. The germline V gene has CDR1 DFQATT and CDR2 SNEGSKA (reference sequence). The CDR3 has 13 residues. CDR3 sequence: CSAPDRANEKLFF. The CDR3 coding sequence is TGCAGTGCCCCGGACAGGGCTAATGAAAAACTGTTTTTT.

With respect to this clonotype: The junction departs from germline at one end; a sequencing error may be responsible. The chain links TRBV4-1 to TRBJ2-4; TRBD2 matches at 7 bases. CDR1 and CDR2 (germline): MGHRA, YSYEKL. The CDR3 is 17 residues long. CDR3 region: CASSQVGGGLAKNIRYF. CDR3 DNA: TGCGCCAGCAGCCAAGTCGGGGGAGGGCTAGCCAAAAACATTCGGTACTTC.

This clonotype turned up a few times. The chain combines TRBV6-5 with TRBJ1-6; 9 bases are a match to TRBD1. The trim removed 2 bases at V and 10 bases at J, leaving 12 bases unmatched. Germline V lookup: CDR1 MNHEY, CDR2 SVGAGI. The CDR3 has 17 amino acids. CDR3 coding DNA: TGTGCCAGCAGTTACACGCGTCCGGGACAGGGACGGTCACCCCTCCACTTT. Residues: CASSYTRPGQGRSPLHF.

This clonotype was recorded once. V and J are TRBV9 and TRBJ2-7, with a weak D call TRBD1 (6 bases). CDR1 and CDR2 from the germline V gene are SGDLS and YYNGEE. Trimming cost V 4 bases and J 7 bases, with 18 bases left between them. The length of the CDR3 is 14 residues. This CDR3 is CASSPRGHDGEQYF. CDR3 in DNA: TGTGCCAGCAGCCCCAGGGGCCACGACGGGGAGCAGTACTTC.

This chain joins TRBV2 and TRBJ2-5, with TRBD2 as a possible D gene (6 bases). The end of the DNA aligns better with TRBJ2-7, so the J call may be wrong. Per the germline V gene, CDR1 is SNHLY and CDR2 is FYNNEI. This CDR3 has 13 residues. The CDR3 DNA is TGTGCCAGCAGTGGTGGGACTGCTGTCGAGCAGTACTTC. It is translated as CASSGGTAVEQYF.

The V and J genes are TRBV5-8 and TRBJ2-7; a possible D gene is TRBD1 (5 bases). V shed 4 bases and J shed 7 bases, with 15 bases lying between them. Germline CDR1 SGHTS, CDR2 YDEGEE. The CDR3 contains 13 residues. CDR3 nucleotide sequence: TGTGCCAGCAGCCTCACACAGGTCGGGGAGCAGTACTTC. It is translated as CASSLTQVGEQYF.

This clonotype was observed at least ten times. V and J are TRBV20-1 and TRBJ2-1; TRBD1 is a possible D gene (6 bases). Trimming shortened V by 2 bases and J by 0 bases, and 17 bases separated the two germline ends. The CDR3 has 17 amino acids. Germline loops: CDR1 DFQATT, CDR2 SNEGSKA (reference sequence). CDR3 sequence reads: CSARLRQAFLSYNEQFF. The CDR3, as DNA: TGCAGTGCTAGACTTAGACAGGCCTTCCTCTCCTACAATGAGCAGTTCTTC.

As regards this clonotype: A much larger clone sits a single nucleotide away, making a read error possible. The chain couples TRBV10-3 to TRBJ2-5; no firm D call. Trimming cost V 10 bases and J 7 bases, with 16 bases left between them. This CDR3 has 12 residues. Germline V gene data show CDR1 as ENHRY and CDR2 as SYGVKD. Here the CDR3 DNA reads TGTGCCACCGGAAGCCCAAGAGGGACCCAGTACTTC. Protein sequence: CATGSPRGTQYF.